The next 16 T cell receptor beta chains were all read from a single sample in a study of response to subunit inactivated influenza vaccine. TCRdb used MiXCR to reprocess the RT-PCR reads, holding one entry per CDR3 protein. This table has hundreds of thousands of distinct CDR3 sequences, 15% to 20% appearing once. Specimen: PBMCs from blood, collected approximately 5 days after vaccination. These receptors all stem from a man aged 45-65 years who received an inactivated influenza vaccine.

The J gene is TRBJ2-7, the V gene TRBV20-1, with TRBD2 matching over 9 bases. This CDR3 has 15 residues. The J segment lost 2 bases and the V segment lost 1 base, leaving 6 bases of the junction unmatched. In germline, CDR1 is DFQATT, CDR2 SNEGSKA (reference sequence). CDR3 coding DNA: TGCAGTGCTAGAGTCCGAAGCGGGGGGACCTACGAGCAGTACTTC. This sequence encodes CSARVRSGGTYEQYF.

This clonotype was seen only a few times. The rearrangement links TRBV12-3 or TRBV12-4 to TRBJ2-3; D call uncertain. The CDR3 totals 12 residues. Trimming took 1 base from V and 11 from J, leaving 10 bases between them. In DNA, the CDR3 is TGTGCCAGCAGTTTAGAGGGCGAGAGGCAGTATTTT. Translated: CASSLEGERQYF.

The chain joins TRBV7-9 to TRBJ2-2; 7 bases are shared with TRBD1. J lost 5 bases, V lost 4 bases, and 7 bases had no gene match. The CDR3 contains 15 residues. The germline gives CDR1 SEHNR, CDR2 FQNEAQ (reference sequence). CDR3: CASSSPLQGTGELFF. CDR3 DNA sequence: TGTGCCAGCAGCTCTCCATTACAGGGGACCGGGGAGCTGTTTTTT.

CDR3 protein: CASSLPGRGPGELFF. The CDR3 DNA is TGTGCCAGCAGTTTACCGGGAAGGGGGCCCGGGGAGCTGTTTTTT. This chain uses TRBV28 with TRBJ2-2, with TRBD1 matching over 7 bases. The CDR3 has 15 amino acids. Germline CDR1 MDHEN, CDR2 SYDVKM. The V segment lost 2 bases and the J segment 6 bases; nucleotides outside the gene matches: 6.

The rearrangement joins TRBV5-6 to TRBJ1-4; weak D call: TRBD1 (5 bases). Germline assignment: CDR1 SGHDT and CDR2 YYEEEE. The CDR3 is 14 amino acids. V was cut by 4 bases and J by 4 bases, with 11 bases left in between. In nucleotides, the CDR3 is TGTGCCAGCAGCGAGGACACGTTTAATGAAAAACTGTTTTTT. Translation: CASSEDTFNEKLFF.

This clonotype was counted only a few times. The chain couples TRBV24-1 to TRBJ2-5; D gene uncertain. In germline, CDR1 is KGHDR, CDR2 SFDVKD. CDR3 size: 16 residues. V shed 0 bases and J shed 1 base, with 11 bases lying between them. CDR3: CATSDLPQDSQETQYF. CDR3 sequence (DNA): TGTGCCACCAGTGATTTGCCGCAGGATTCCCAAGAGACCCAGTACTTC.

This clonotype was seen only a few times. This chain uses TRBV9 with TRBJ2-1; D not resolved. V lost 0 bases and J lost 5, with 24 bases in between. The germline V gene encodes CDR1 SGDLS and CDR2 YYNGEE. The CDR3 is made up of 19 amino acids. In DNA, the CDR3 is TGTGCCAGCAGCGTAGGTGGAGTCGAGGAGTGGTATAGGGACAATGAGCAGTTCTTC. Translation gives CASSVGGVEEWYRDNEQFF.

The chain recombines TRBV18 with TRBJ1-2; 9 positions match TRBD1. Trimming at V came to 1 base and at J to 5 bases, leaving 5 bases not matched to a gene. Germline V gives CDR1 KGHSH, CDR2 LQKENI. The CDR3 consists of 15 residues. CDR3 loop: CASSPQGQGRYGYTF. DNA for the CDR3: TGTGCCAGCTCACCACAGGGACAGGGACGGTATGGCTACACCTTC.

This clonotype was counted between two and nine times. The CDR3 spells CASRDRSIGGEAFF. In DNA form, the CDR3 reads TGTGCCAGCAGGGACAGGTCAATCGGGGGTGAAGCTTTCTTT. The V and J genes are TRBV12-3 or TRBV12-4 and TRBJ1-1, with 7 bases aligning to TRBD1. V lost 6 bases, J lost 7 bases, and 11 bases stayed unmatched. The CDR3 runs 14 residues.

The V and J genes are TRBV10-3 and TRBJ2-7, with TRBD1 identical over 7 bases. The germline V gene has CDR1 ENHRY and CDR2 SYGVKD. Trimming at V came to 6 bases and at J to 2 bases, leaving 4 bases not matched to a gene. CDR3 length: 13 amino acids. Here the CDR3 reads CAIRETGTYEQYF. The CDR3 nucleotides are TGTGCCATCAGGGAGACAGGGACCTACGAGCAGTACTTC.

The gene calls are TRBV6-1 and TRBJ2-7; 14 nucleotides line up with TRBD2. Germline V lookup: CDR1 MNHNS, CDR2 SASEGT. The CDR3 has 14 amino acids. V gave up 7 bases and J gave up 9 bases; unmatched junction bases: 8. The CDR3 sequence: CASTPGTSGRVQYF. CDR3 in DNA: TGTGCCAGCACCCCTGGGACTAGCGGGAGAGTGCAGTACTTC.

This clonotype showed up just a few times. V and J are TRBV6-1 and TRBJ2-7, with 13 bases matching TRBD2. Losses at the gene ends were 6 bases for V and 6 bases for J; bases not matched to a gene: 8. Germline values: CDR1 MNHNS, CDR2 SASEGT. The CDR3 has 15 residues. CDR3 protein: CASRTTSGRAGEQYF. Written as DNA, the CDR3 is TGTGCCAGCAGAACAACTAGCGGGAGGGCTGGCGAGCAGTACTTC.

This clonotype has just a few counts. In nucleotides, the CDR3 is TGTGCCAGCAGAACCCTAGCGGGCACTTACAATGAGCAGTTCTTC. It translates to CASRTLAGTYNEQFF. This sequence joins TRBV2 and TRBJ2-1; 8 bases are shared with TRBD2. The CDR3 spans 15 residues. Germline V gives CDR1 SNHLY, CDR2 FYNNEI. V shed 6 bases and J 4 bases; nucleotides not matched to a gene: 8.

This chain joins TRBV6-5 and TRBJ1-1, with 7 bases that match TRBD1. In germline, CDR1 is MNHEY, CDR2 SVGAGI. The CDR3 runs to 15 residues. Germline trimming cut 5 bases from V and 4 bases from J; bases unmatched to any gene: 10. This CDR3 reads CASSIRQGLSTEAFF. The CDR3 DNA reads TGTGCCAGCAGTATACGACAGGGTTTGAGCACTGAAGCTTTCTTT.

This clonotype turned up a few times. V usage is TRBV20-1 and J usage is TRBJ1-4, with D possibly TRBD1 on 5 matching bases. The V gene lost 4 bases and the J gene lost 8 bases, with 14 bases spanning the gap. The CDR3 covers 13 residues. Germline V gives CDR1 DFQATT, CDR2 SNEGSKA (reference sequence). CDR3 bases: TGCAGTGCTACAGGGCCAAAGTGGGAAAAACTGTTTTTT. Protein product: CSATGPKWEKLFF.

This clonotype has more than one count but fewer than ten. The chain employs TRBV11-2 and TRBJ2-5; 10 bases agree with TRBD2. Germline values: CDR1 SGHAT, CDR2 FQNNGV. The CDR3 runs to 15 residues. V dropped 4 bases and J dropped 5; count of bases not matched to a gene: 7. This chain's CDR3 is CASSSRTSGRETQYF. The CDR3 coding sequence is TGTGCCAGCAGCTCGAGGACTAGCGGCAGGGAGACCCAGTACTTC.